This T cell receptor (beta chain) comes out of a study of control samples from healthy donors and cancer patients. Here immunoSEQ multiplex PCR was the method, and the copy in TCRdb shows in-frame clones only, minus some. The sample spans approximately 190,000 clones; the ten largest clones claim more than 2%. V lost 7 bases to trimming and J lost 5 bases; unmatched junction nucleotides: 12. The CDR3 runs to 15 residues. Germline CDR1 SNHLY, CDR2 FYNNEI. Input material: blood. This TCR came from a woman aged 25 to 39 in good health. This chain joins TRBV2 and TRBJ1-2, with TRBD1 matching 8 bases. CDR3 nucleotides: TGTGCCAGCATTGACACTTTACAGGGGGATTATGGCTACACCTTC. Protein product: CASIDTLQGDYGYTF.